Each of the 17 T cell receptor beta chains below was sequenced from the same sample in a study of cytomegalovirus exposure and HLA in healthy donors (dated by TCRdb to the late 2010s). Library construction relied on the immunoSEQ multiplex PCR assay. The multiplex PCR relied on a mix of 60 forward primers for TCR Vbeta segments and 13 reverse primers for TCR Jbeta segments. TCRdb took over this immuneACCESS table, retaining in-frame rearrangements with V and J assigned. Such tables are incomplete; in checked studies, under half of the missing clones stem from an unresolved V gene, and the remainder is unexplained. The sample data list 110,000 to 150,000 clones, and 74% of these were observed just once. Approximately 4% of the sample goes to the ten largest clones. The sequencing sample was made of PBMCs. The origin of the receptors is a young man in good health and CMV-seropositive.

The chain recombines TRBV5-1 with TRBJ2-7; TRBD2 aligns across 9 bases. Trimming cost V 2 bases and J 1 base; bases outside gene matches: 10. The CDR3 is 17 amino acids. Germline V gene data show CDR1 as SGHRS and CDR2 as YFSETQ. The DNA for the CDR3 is TGCGCCAGCAGCTTAACCCTTCGAGCGGGAGGTTCCTACGAGCAGTACTTC. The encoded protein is CASSLTLRAGGSYEQYF.

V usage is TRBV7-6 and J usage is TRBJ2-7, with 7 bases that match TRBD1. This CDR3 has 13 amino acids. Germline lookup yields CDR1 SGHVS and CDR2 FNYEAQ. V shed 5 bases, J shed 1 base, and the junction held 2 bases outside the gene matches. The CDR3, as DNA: TGTGCCAGCAGCCACAGGGGATCCTACGAGCAGTACTTC. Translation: CASSHRGSYEQYF.

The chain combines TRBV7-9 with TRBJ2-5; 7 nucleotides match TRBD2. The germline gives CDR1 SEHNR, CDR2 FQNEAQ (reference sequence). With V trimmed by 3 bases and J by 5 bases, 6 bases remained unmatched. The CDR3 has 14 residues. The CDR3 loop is CASSLYAGVETQYF. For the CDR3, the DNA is TGTGCCAGCAGCTTGTACGCGGGAGTGGAGACCCAGTACTTC.

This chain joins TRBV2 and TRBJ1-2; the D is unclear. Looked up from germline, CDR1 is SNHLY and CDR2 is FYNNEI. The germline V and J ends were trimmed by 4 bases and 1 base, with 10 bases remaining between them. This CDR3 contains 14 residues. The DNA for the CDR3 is TGTGCCAGCAGTGTCTTCGGGAGTAACTATGGCTACACCTTC. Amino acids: CASSVFGSNYGYTF.

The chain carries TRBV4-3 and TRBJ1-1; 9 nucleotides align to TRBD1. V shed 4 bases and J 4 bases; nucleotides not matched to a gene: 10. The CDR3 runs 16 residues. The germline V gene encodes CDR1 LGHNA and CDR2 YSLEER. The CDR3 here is CASSLTPGTGSTEAFF. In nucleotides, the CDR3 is TGCGCCAGCAGCCTCACTCCCGGGACAGGGTCCACTGAAGCTTTCTTT.

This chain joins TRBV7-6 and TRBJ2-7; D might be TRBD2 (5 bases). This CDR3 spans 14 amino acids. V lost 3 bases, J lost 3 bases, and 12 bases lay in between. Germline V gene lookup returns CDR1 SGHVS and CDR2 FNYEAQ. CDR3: CASSLTDGNYEQYF. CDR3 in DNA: TGTGCCAGCAGCTTGACGGACGGGAACTACGAGCAGTACTTC.

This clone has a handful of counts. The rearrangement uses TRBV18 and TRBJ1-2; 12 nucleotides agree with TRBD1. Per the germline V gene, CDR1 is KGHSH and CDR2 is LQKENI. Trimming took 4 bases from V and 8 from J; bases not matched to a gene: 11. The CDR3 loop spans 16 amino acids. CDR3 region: CASSLGQGASSEGYTF. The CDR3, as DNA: TGTGCCAGCTCACTGGGACAGGGGGCAAGCTCTGAAGGCTACACCTTC.

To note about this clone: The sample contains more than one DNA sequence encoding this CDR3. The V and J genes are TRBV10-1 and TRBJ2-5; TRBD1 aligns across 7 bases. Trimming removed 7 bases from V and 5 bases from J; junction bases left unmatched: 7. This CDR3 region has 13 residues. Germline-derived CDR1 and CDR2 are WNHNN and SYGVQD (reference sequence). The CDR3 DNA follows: TGCGCCAGCACTCAGGACAGGAAGGAGACCCAGTACTTC. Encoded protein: CASTQDRKETQYF.

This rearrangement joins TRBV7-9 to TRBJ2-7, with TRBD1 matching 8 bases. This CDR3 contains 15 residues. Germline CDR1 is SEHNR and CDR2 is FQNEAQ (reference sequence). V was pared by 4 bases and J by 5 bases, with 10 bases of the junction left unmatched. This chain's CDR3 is CASSYGTGGQDEQYF. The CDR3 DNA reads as TGTGCCAGCAGCTACGGGACAGGAGGTCAGGACGAGCAGTACTTC. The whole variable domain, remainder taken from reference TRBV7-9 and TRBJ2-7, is DTGVSQNPRHKITKRGQNVTFRCDPISEHNRLYWYRQTLGQGPEFLTYFQNEAQLEKSRLLSDRFSAERPKGSFSTLEIQRTEQGDSAMYLCASSYGTGGQDEQYFGPGTRLTVT.

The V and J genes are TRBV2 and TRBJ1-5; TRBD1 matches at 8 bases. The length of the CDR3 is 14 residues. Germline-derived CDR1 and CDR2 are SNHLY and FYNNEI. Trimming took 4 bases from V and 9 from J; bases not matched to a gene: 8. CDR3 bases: TGTGCCAGCAGTGGGGGGACAGGACTGATGCCCCAGCATTTT. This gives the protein CASSGGTGLMPQHF.

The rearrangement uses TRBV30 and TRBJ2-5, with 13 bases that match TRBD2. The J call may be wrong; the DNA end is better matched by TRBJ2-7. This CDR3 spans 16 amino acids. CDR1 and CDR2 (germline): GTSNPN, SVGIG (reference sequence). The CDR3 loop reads CAWSGPTSGRFYEQYF. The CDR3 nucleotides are TGTGCCTGGAGTGGACCGACTAGCGGGAGGTTCTACGAGCAGTACTTC.

CDR3 amino acids: CASSLSVYSNQPQHF. CDR3 DNA: TGTGCCAGCAGCTTATCGGTGTATAGCAATCAGCCCCAGCATTTT. The gene calls are TRBV7-2 and TRBJ1-5; D is uncertain. V gave up 2 bases and J gave up 0 bases, with 8 bases separating them. This CDR3 spans 15 amino acids. Per germline, CDR1 SGHTA and CDR2 FQGNSA.

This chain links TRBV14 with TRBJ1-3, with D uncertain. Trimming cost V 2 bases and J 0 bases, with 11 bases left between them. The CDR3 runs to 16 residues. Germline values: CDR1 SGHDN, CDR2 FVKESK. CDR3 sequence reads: CASSQLPPDSGNTIYF. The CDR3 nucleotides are TGTGCCAGCAGCCAACTTCCCCCAGACTCTGGAAACACCATATATTTT.

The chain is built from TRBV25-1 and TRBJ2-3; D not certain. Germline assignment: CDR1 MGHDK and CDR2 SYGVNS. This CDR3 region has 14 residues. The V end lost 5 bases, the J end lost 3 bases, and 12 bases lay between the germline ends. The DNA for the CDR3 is TGTGCCAGCAGTTCCAGGTATTGGACAGATACGCAGTATTTT. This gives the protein CASSSRYWTDTQYF. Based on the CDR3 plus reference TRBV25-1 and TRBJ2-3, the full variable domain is EADIYQTPRYLVIGTGKKITLECSQTMGHDKMYWYQQDPGMELHLIHYSYGVNSTEKGDLSSESTVSRIRTEHFPLTLESARPSHTSQYLCASSSRYWTDTQYFGPGTRLTVL.

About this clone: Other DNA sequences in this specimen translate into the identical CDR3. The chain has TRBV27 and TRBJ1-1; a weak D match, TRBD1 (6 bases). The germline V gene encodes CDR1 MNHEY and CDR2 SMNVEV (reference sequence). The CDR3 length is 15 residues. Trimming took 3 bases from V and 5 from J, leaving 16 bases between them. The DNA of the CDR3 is TGTGCCAGCAGTTTGGCCAGGGGATTAAAAACTGAAGCTTTCTTT. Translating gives CASSLARGLKTEAFF.

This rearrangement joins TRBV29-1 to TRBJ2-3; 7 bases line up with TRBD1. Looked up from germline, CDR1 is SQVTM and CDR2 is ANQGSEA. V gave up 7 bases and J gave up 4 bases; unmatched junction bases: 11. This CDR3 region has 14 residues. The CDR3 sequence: CSASPGQTPDTQYF. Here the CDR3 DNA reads TGCAGCGCATCTCCGGGACAGACCCCAGATACGCAGTATTTT.

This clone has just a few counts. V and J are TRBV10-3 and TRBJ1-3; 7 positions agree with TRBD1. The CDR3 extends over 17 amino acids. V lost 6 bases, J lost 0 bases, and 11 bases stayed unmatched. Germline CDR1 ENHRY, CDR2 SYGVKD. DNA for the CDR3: TGTGCCATCAGGCCGGTGACAGGGACTTTCTCTGGAAACACCATATATTTT. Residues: CAIRPVTGTFSGNTIYF.